The next 3 T cell receptor beta chains were all read from a single sample in a study of T-cell reconstitution after alpha-beta-depleted transplantation in children. Researchers prepared the TCRbeta library using unique molecular identifiers, the study reports. In TCRdb, the PCR reads were re-called with MiXCR into one record per CDR3 protein. The data show about 980,000 distinct CDR3 sequences, about 29% seen once. This specimen was PBMCs, mostly from graft donor cells, taken 360 days after TCRalphabeta/CD19-depleted stem cell transplant. The receptors originated from a boy in the first two years of life who had a stem cell transplant for SCID, so the T cells may come from the graft donor.

The chain uses TRBV25-1 and TRBJ2-3, with 7 bases fitting TRBD2. The junction had 9 bases not matched to a gene; V was cut back by 1 base and J by 2 bases. Germline V gene sequence: CDR1 MGHDK, CDR2 SYGVNS. CDR3 length equals 17 residues. The CDR3 loop is CASSESGRGGATDTQYF. The CDR3 DNA reads TGTGCCAGCAGTGAATCTGGTCGCGGGGGAGCCACAGATACGCAGTATTTT.

In its sample, this clonotype was seen a few times. The chain uses TRBV7-2 and TRBJ1-2; 9 nucleotides agree with TRBD1. Germline CDR1 reads SGHTA; CDR2 reads FQGNSA. This CDR3 has 17 amino acids. V lost 6 bases and J lost 2; bases outside the gene matches: 13. Here the CDR3 reads CASRVRDRERWNYGYTF. The CDR3 DNA follows: TGTGCCAGCAGGGTTCGGGACAGGGAGCGATGGAACTATGGCTACACCTTC. The entire variable domain, with the rest obtained from reference TRBV7-2 and TRBJ1-2, is as follows: GAGVSQSPSNKVTEKGKDVELRCDPISGHTALYWYRQSLGQGLEFLIYFQGNSAPDKSGLPSDRFSAERTGGSVSTLTIQRTQQEDSAVYLCASRVRDRERWNYGYTFGSGTRLTVV.

This chain uses TRBV6-2 or TRBV6-3 with TRBJ2-3; D possibly corresponds to TRBD2 (5 bases). This CDR3 has 12 residues. Germline V CDR1 and CDR2: MNHEY, SVGEGT. V lost 5 bases, J lost 8 bases, and 11 bases lay in between. CDR3 coding DNA: TGTGCCAGCAGTGATCCTGAGGGTACGCAGTATTTT. It specifies CASSDPEGTQYF.